One and the same sample provided the 15 T cell receptor beta chains below, sequenced in a study of patients and donors after allogeneic stem cell transplantation. TCRdb redid the calling of the RT-PCR reads with MiXCR, one entry per CDR3 protein. The repertoire includes hundreds of thousands of distinct CDR3 sequences, approximately 16% of them detected once, and less than 8% sits in the top ten. Sequenced material: blood, either unsorted or a sorted T cell fraction (not recorded which). These receptors were taken from a human donor who was either an allogeneic HSCT recipient or a stem cell or donor lymphocyte infusion donor (not recorded which). It is not recorded whose cells these are; they may come from a transplant donor.

This chain links TRBV5-1 with TRBJ1-1; D is undetermined. The CDR3 covers 16 residues. The germline gives CDR1 SGHRS, CDR2 YFSETQ. V was cut by 0 bases and J by 1 base, with 13 bases left in between. The CDR3 coding sequence is TGCGCCAGCAGCTTGGCCGTTTCGGCGGGGAACACTGAAGCTTTCTTT. Translation: CASSLAVSAGNTEAFF. The variable domain in full, completed from reference TRBV5-1 and TRBJ1-1, reads KAGVTQTPRYLIKTRGQQVTLSCSPISGHRSVSWYQQTPGQGLQFLFEYFSETQRNKGNFPGRFSGRQFSNSRSEMNVSTLELGDSALYLCASSLAVSAGNTEAFFGQGTRLTVV.

CDR3 in DNA: TGTGCCAGCAGCTCACTGACCGGCGGAGAGACCCAGTACTTC. Translated, it gives CASSSLTGGETQYF. V is TRBV11-2 and J is TRBJ2-5, with D hard to call. CDR3 length: 14 amino acids. CDR1 is SGHAT and CDR2 is FQNNGV in the germline V gene. Trimming removed 4 bases from V and 4 bases from J, with 13 bases in between.

Only a few counts were recorded for this clonotype. The chain is built from TRBV2 and TRBJ1-5, with 10 bases matching TRBD1. This CDR3 has 15 residues. Germline CDR1 is SNHLY and CDR2 is FYNNEI. The trim removed 3 bases at V and 7 bases at J, leaving 6 bases unmatched. In DNA, the CDR3 is TGTGCCAGCAGTGACCAGACAGGGGGCTACCAGCCCCAGCATTTT. Protein: CASSDQTGGYQPQHF.

This chain links TRBV29-1 with TRBJ1-1, with D uncertain. V gave up 4 bases and J gave up 0 bases, with 9 bases separating them. The CDR3 loop spans 13 amino acids. Germline V gene lookup returns CDR1 SQVTM and CDR2 ANQGSEA. The CDR3 bases are TGCAGCGTTGGTAAGGTAATGAACACTGAAGCTTTCTTT. Its translation is CSVGKVMNTEAFF.

This clonotype was counted only a few times. CDR3 residues: CASGFGPQAQYF. The CDR3 coding sequence is TGTGCCAGCGGATTCGGACCCCAGGCCCAGTACTTC. The chain has TRBV27 and TRBJ2-5; D remains ambiguous. Trimming took 8 bases from V and 9 from J, leaving 16 bases between them. Germline CDR1 is MNHEY and CDR2 is SMNVEV (reference sequence). CDR3 length equals 12 residues.

The chain employs TRBV7-2 and TRBJ2-2; 8 bases map to TRBD1. The CDR3 extends over 15 amino acids. CDR1 and CDR2 (germline): SGHTA, FQGNSA. The J segment lost 4 bases and the V segment lost 5 bases, leaving 6 bases of the junction unmatched. The CDR3 nucleotides read TGTGCCAGCAGCCGGGACAGGCAATTCACCGGGGAGCTGTTTTTT. This translates into CASSRDRQFTGELFF.

The count of this clonotype is one. The rearrangement links TRBV30 to TRBJ2-3; weak D call: TRBD2 (6 bases). The CDR3 has 16 amino acids. Germline CDR1 reads GTSNPN; CDR2 reads SVGIG (reference sequence). Trimming took off 0 bases at V and 4 bases at J, with 17 bases between the two ends. CDR3 nucleotides: TGTGCCTGGAGTGTACTGGTAGCGGCGGGGTCAGATACGCAGTATTTT. Encoded protein: CAWSVLVAAGSDTQYF.

This rearrangement joins TRBV20-1 to TRBJ2-5; 8 positions agree with TRBD2. CDR3 size: 12 residues. The V gene end was trimmed by 3 bases and the J gene end by 5 bases; junction bases not matched to a gene: 2. CDR1 is DFQATT, CDR2 SNEGSKA, per germline (reference sequence). CDR3 in DNA: TGCAGTGCTAGGCCTAGCGGGGAGACCCAGTACTTC. This sequence encodes CSARPSGETQYF.

This clonotype was recorded many times. The DNA for the CDR3 is TGTGCCAGCAGTCCTGAGACCACCGGGGAGCTGTTTTTT. Translating gives CASSPETTGELFF. The chain links TRBV12-3 or TRBV12-4 to TRBJ2-2, with no clear D. The CDR3 has 13 residues. V was cut by 5 bases and J by 4 bases, with 8 bases left in between.

J is TRBJ2-3 and V is TRBV15, with D perhaps TRBD1 (6 bases). The CDR3 runs to 17 residues. With 0 bases removed from V and 0 bases from J, the gap between germline ends came to 13 bases. Looked up from germline, CDR1 is LNHNV and CDR2 is YYDKDF (reference sequence). The DNA of the CDR3 is TGTGCCACCAGCAGAGACTACAGGGACACTAGCACAGATACGCAGTATTTT. This gives the protein CATSRDYRDTSTDTQYF.

This clonotype was detected only a few times. The genes are TRBV4-1 and TRBJ1-5; D gene unclear. There are 17 residues in the CDR3. The germline V and J ends were trimmed by 4 bases and 0 bases, with 16 bases remaining between them. The germline gives CDR1 MGHRA, CDR2 YSYEKL. The CDR3: CASSLLPVGYSNQPQHF. For the CDR3, the DNA is TGCGCCAGCAGCCTACTTCCAGTCGGGTATAGCAATCAGCCCCAGCATTTT.

V is TRBV20-1 and J is TRBJ1-1, with a tentative D call TRBD1 (6 bases). The CDR3 extends over 15 amino acids. Germline-derived CDR1 and CDR2 are DFQATT and SNEGSKA (reference sequence). V was pared by 3 bases and J by 1 base, with 15 bases between. CDR3 nucleotide sequence: TGCAGTGCTAGGGACCTCCAGGGGACGAACACTGAAGCTTTCTTT. This encodes CSARDLQGTNTEAFF.

CDR3 region: CASSIWDDQPQHF. The CDR3 DNA is TGTGCCAGTAGTATATGGGATGATCAGCCCCAGCATTTT. The chain is built from TRBV19 and TRBJ1-5; D is ambiguous. This CDR3 spans 13 amino acids. CDR1 LNHDA and CDR2 SQIVND come from the germline V gene (reference sequence). V was clipped by 2 bases and J by 5 bases, with 7 bases between them.

This clonotype was observed many times. V usage is TRBV7-9 and J usage is TRBJ2-1, with 10 bases matching TRBD2. V trimming: 5 bases; J trimming: 8 bases; junction bases outside the gene matches: 9. The germline CDR1 and CDR2 sequences are SEHNR and FQNEAQ (reference sequence). This CDR3 has 15 residues. This CDR3 is CASSLIGTSAYEQFF. The CDR3, as DNA: TGTGCCAGCAGCCTAATTGGGACTAGCGCGTATGAGCAGTTCTTC.

This clonotype was seen a handful of times. The chain carries TRBV10-3 and TRBJ2-1; 13 bases agree with TRBD2. The germline V gene encodes CDR1 ENHRY and CDR2 SYGVKD. The CDR3 loop spans 16 amino acids. V shed 10 bases and J 3 bases; nucleotides not matched to a gene: 9. In nucleotides, the CDR3 is TGTGCCACCGGACTAGCGGGGGCTCCTTTCTACAATGAGCAGTTCTTC. This encodes CATGLAGAPFYNEQFF.